The 21 T cell receptor beta chains listed next were all sequenced from one sample in a study of T cell repertoires in cytomegalovirus infection. These receptors' targets are unknown. TCRdb reprocessed the reads with MiXCR, giving one entry per CDR3 protein. The sample contains approximately 500,000 distinct CDR3 sequences, about 33% of which appear only once. This material consisted of cultured PBMCs, taken from culture after CMV antigen stimulation. The receptors derive from a human donor in good health (CMV status not recorded). Some clones in this sample may be carry-over from other donors' samples.

Many counts were recorded for this clonotype. The CDR3 DNA reads TGTGCCAGCAGCTTATGGCGGGCGGGGGCGAACACCGGGGAGCTGTTTTTT. Protein product: CASSLWRAGANTGELFF. The chain couples TRBV7-8 to TRBJ2-2, with 7 bases aligning to TRBD2. The CDR3 totals 17 residues. The V and J ends lost 2 bases and 0 bases, in that order; junction bases with no gene match: 6. Germline V gives CDR1 SGHVS, CDR2 FQNEAQ.

The chain joins TRBV4-1 to TRBJ2-7; D not certain. The CDR3 is 17 residues long. V lost 0 bases and J 0 bases, leaving 15 bases between the germline ends. The V gene's germline CDR1 is MGHRA and CDR2 YSYEKL. CDR3 residues: CASSQDRAVKDSYEQYF. CDR3 coding DNA: TGCGCCAGCAGCCAAGATCGGGCAGTTAAAGACTCCTACGAGCAGTACTTC.

The rearrangement links TRBV5-4 to TRBJ2-1, with TRBD2 matching 8 bases. The germline V gene has CDR1 SGHNT and CDR2 YYREEE (reference sequence). The CDR3 loop spans 13 amino acids. V gave up 3 bases and J gave up 8 bases; unmatched junction bases: 4. CDR3 region: CASSSSGSDEQFF. The CDR3 bases are TGTGCCAGCAGCTCAAGCGGGAGCGATGAGCAGTTCTTC.

Many counts were recorded for this clonotype. This rearrangement joins TRBV7-2 to TRBJ2-2; TRBD1 matches at 7 bases. The J segment lost 6 bases and the V segment lost 2 bases, leaving 6 bases of the junction unmatched. Germline V CDR1 and CDR2: SGHTA, FQGNSA. The CDR3 runs to 15 residues. CDR3 protein: CASSLRGQRAGELFF. As DNA, the CDR3 is TGTGCCAGCAGCTTAAGGGGGCAGCGCGCCGGGGAGCTGTTTTTT.

The chain carries TRBV3-1 and TRBJ1-5, with D perhaps TRBD1 (5 bases). The ends were cut back, 4 bases at V and 4 bases at J, with 11 bases in the middle. The CDR3 extends over 14 amino acids. Germline lookup yields CDR1 LGHDT and CDR2 YNNKEL (reference sequence). For the CDR3, the DNA is TGTGCCAGCAGCCGTGGGAGGGGAAATCAGCCCCAGCATTTT. It specifies CASSRGRGNQPQHF.

V gene TRBV6-2 or TRBV6-3 combines with J gene TRBJ2-1, with 12 bases fitting TRBD2. The germline CDR1 and CDR2 sequences are MNHEY and SVGEGT. J lost 4 bases, V lost 2 bases, and 3 bases had no gene match. The CDR3 covers 16 residues. For the CDR3, the DNA is TGTGCCAGCAGTTACCCGACTAGCGGGAGATACAATGAGCAGTTCTTC. This codes for CASSYPTSGRYNEQFF.

This clonotype was seen at least ten times. The chain recombines TRBV7-2 with TRBJ1-2; possible D gene TRBD1, 6 bases. The CDR3 extends over 14 amino acids. Germline V CDR1 and CDR2: SGHTA, FQGNSA. V was clipped by 6 bases and J by 6 bases, with 17 bases between them. CDR3 nucleotides: TGTGCCAGCAGACCGGCCCCAGGGGTTGATGGCTACACCTTC. Translating it yields CASRPAPGVDGYTF.

The genes are TRBV4-1 and TRBJ1-1; 7 bases map to TRBD1. Germline V CDR1 and CDR2: MGHRA, YSYEKL. V shed 1 base and J 1 base; nucleotides not matched to a gene: 3. The length of the CDR3 is 15 residues. Written as DNA, the CDR3 is TGCGCCAGCAGCCAAGTCTGGGACAGGAACACTGAAGCTTTCTTT. Translated, it gives CASSQVWDRNTEAFF.

At least ten counts were recorded for this clonotype. The chain carries TRBV7-2 and TRBJ2-1, with D tentatively TRBD2 (6 bases). From germline, CDR1 is SGHTA and CDR2 FQGNSA. V lost 5 bases and J lost 5, with 13 bases in between. This CDR3 spans 14 amino acids. The CDR3 region is CASSRDFGDNEQFF. As DNA, the CDR3 is TGTGCCAGCAGCCGGGACTTCGGGGACAATGAGCAGTTCTTC.

This clonotype was detected a few times. This rearrangement joins TRBV12-5 to TRBJ2-1, with TRBD2 as a possible D gene (6 bases). The CDR3 loop spans 12 amino acids. V dropped 5 bases and J dropped 9 bases, with 11 bases sitting between them. Per germline, CDR1 LGHNT and CDR2 FRNRAP. The CDR3 nucleotides are TGTGCTAGTGGTCCGGACTACGGTGAGCAGTTCTTC. Protein sequence: CASGPDYGEQFF.

This clonotype occurred many times. The V gene is TRBV7-2, the J gene TRBJ1-1; D perhaps matches TRBD1 (6 bases). Germline V CDR1 and CDR2: SGHTA, FQGNSA. This CDR3 comprises 16 residues. V lost 5 bases, J lost 3 bases, and 19 bases lay in between. The CDR3: CASSLGQLGRYTEAFF. CDR3 DNA: TGTGCCAGCAGCCTCGGACAGCTCGGCAGGTACACTGAAGCTTTCTTT.

In this sample, this clonotype turned up a few times. DNA of the CDR3: TGTGCCAGCAGCCCCCCCCGAAGCGGCTCAATGAACACTGAAGCTTTCTTT. Translation: CASSPPRSGSMNTEAFF. V gene TRBV11-2 combines with J gene TRBJ1-1; D is ambiguous. The CDR3 consists of 17 residues. Germline assignment: CDR1 SGHAT and CDR2 FQNNGV. Trimming stripped 5 bases from V and 0 bases from J, with 19 bases between.

CDR3 in DNA: TGTGCCACCAGCAGGGCCCGTAACGCCCGTGAAAAACTGTTTTTT. Amino acid sequence: CATSRARNAREKLFF. The chain uses TRBV15 and TRBJ1-4; D is unresolved. V lost 3 bases and J lost 7, with 15 bases in between. The length of the CDR3 is 15 residues. From germline, CDR1 is LNHNV and CDR2 YYDKDF (reference sequence). The entire variable domain, with the rest obtained from reference TRBV15 and TRBJ1-4, is as follows: DAMVIQNPRYQVTQFGKPVTLSCSQTLNHNVMYWYQQKSSQAPKLLFHYYDKDFNNEADTPDNFQSRRPNTSFCFLDIRSPGLGDTAMYLCATSRARNAREKLFFGSGTQLSVL.

The rearrangement uses TRBV28 and TRBJ2-2; 7 bases match TRBD1. Germline V gene sequence: CDR1 MDHEN, CDR2 SYDVKM. V dropped 4 bases and J dropped 4; count of bases not matched to a gene: 6. This CDR3 has 15 amino acids. The CDR3 bases are TGTGCCAGCAGTTCTCCGGGACAGATCACCGGGGAGCTGTTTTTT. Translation gives CASSSPGQITGELFF.

This clonotype was detected only once. V is TRBV27 and J is TRBJ1-2; TRBD1 might be the D (5 bases). Germline-derived CDR1 and CDR2 are MNHEY and SMNVEV (reference sequence). V shed 2 bases and J shed 2 bases, with 12 bases lying between them. This CDR3 region has 15 residues. The CDR3 loop is CASSLGPQENYGYTF. The CDR3 DNA sequence: TGTGCCAGCAGTTTAGGTCCACAGGAGAACTATGGCTACACCTTC.

This clonotype was picked up a small number of times. The gene calls are TRBV12-3 or TRBV12-4 and TRBJ2-3; 7 nucleotides match TRBD2. The CDR3 length is 19 residues. V shed 6 bases and J 2 bases; nucleotides not matched to a gene: 20. The CDR3 sequence: CASSPKWASGANYTDTQYF. DNA for the CDR3: TGTGCCAGCAGCCCCAAATGGGCGAGCGGGGCGAATTACACAGATACGCAGTATTTT.

This clonotype was counted between two and nine times. V usage is TRBV7-2 and J usage is TRBJ2-5; 7 nucleotides line up with TRBD1. The junction had 9 bases not matched to a gene; V was cut back by 4 bases and J by 7 bases. Germline-derived CDR1 and CDR2 are SGHTA and FQGNSA. This CDR3 spans 14 amino acids. The DNA of the CDR3 is TGTGCCAGCAGCTCCCTAGGGGGCATACGGACCCAGTACTTC. Residues: CASSSLGGIRTQYF.

V gene TRBV18 combines with J gene TRBJ1-1; D is uncertain. The CDR3 is made up of 14 amino acids. CDR1 is KGHSH and CDR2 is LQKENI in the germline V gene. The germline V and J ends were trimmed by 5 bases and 8 bases, with 18 bases remaining between them. This chain's CDR3 is CASSANLGNQEAFF. The CDR3 DNA follows: TGTGCCAGCTCAGCAAACCTAGGGAACCAGGAAGCTTTCTTT.

In this sample, this clonotype turned up a few times. The rearrangement links TRBV11-2 to TRBJ2-1, with D possibly called TRBD1 or TRBD2 (6 bases each). The CDR3 contains 16 residues. V was pared by 6 bases and J by 2 bases, with 17 bases between. Per germline, CDR1 SGHAT and CDR2 FQNNGV. The CDR3 region is CASRPWGAPPYNEQFF. The CDR3 DNA sequence: TGTGCCAGCAGGCCCTGGGGGGCCCCCCCCTACAATGAGCAGTTCTTC.

The V and J genes are TRBV6-2 or TRBV6-3 and TRBJ2-7, with 7 bases that match TRBD2. V lost 6 bases, J lost 7 bases, and 12 bases stayed unmatched. The CDR3 loop spans 14 amino acids. The germline V gene encodes CDR1 MNHEY and CDR2 SVGEGT. CDR3 DNA: TGTGCCAGCAGCCCACCCGCGGGAGTGGATGAGCAGTACTTC. This translates into CASSPPAGVDEQYF.

The chain employs TRBV6-1 and TRBJ1-1; TRBD1 agrees at 12 bases. CDR1 and CDR2 (germline): MNHNS, SASEGT. The junction had 5 bases not matched to a gene; V was cut back by 7 bases and J by 2 bases. The CDR3 extends over 15 amino acids. The CDR3 loop is CASTSGTGGNTEAFF. The CDR3 DNA follows: TGTGCCAGCACGTCAGGGACAGGGGGCAACACTGAAGCTTTCTTT.